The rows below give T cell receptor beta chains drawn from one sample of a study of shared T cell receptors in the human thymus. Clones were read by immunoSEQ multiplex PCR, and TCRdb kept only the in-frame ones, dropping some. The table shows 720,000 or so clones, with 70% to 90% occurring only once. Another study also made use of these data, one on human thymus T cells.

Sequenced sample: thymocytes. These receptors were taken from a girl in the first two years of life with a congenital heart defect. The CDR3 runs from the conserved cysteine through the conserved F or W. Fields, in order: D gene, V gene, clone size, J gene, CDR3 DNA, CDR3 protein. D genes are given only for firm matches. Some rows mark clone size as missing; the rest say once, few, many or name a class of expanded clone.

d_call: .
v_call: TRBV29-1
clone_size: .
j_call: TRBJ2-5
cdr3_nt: TGCAGCGTCAGGAGGGGGGGGCAAGAGACCCAGTACTTC
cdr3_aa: CSVRRGGQETQYF

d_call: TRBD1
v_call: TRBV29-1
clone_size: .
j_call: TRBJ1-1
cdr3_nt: TGCAGCGTTGAAGAGGTAAGGGGGCTGATCACTGAAGCTTTCTTT
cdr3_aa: CSVEEVRGLITEAFF

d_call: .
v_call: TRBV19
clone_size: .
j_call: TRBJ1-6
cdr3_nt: TGTGCCAGTGGTATATCGGATGACAGGCCAAGCTCCTATAATTCACCCCTCCACTTT
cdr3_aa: CASGISDDRPSSYNSPLHF

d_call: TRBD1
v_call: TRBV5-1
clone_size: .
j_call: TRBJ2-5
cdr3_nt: TGCGCCAGCAGCACAGGGACAGGACGAGAAGAGACCCAGTACTTC
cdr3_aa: CASSTGTGREETQYF

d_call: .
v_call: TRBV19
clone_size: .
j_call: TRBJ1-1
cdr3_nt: TGTGCCTCCTACCCCTCCGGGGGTTGGGTTATTATGAACACTGAAGCTTTCTTT
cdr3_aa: CASYPSGGWVIMNTEAFF

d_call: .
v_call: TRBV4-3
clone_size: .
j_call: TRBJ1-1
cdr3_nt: TGCGCCAGCAGCCAAGACGGCAGACGAGGCCGGGACACTGAAGCTTTCTTT
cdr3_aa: CASSQDGRRGRDTEAFF

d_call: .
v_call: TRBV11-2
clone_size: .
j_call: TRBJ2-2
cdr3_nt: TGTGCCAGCAGCTTAGGGGGCGCAGACAGCTACACCGGGGAGCTGTTTTTT
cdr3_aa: CASSLGGADSYTGELFF

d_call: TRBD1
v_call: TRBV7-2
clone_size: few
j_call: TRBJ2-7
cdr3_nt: TGTGCCAGCAGCCTCACAACCGGGGGACAGGGGCCCCTCTCCTACGAGCAGTACTTC
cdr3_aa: CASSLTTGGQGPLSYEQYF

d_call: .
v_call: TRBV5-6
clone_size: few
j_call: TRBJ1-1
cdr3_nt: TGTGCCAGCAGCTTTTCACAGGGCCCCCAATCTCCGAACACTGAAGCTTTCTTT
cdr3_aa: CASSFSQGPQSPNTEAFF

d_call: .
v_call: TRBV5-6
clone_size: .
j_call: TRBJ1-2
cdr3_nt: TGTGCCAGCAGCACCACAGGGATCGGAGCGTACACCTTC
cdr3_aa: CASSTTGIGAYTF

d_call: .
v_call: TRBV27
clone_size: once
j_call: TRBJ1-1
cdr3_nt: TGTGCCAGCAGATTACATGAGAATGAAGCTTTCTTT
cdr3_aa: CASRLHENEAFF

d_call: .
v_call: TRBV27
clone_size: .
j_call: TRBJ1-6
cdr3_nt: TGTGCCAGCAGTTTATGGCAGGAAAATTCACCCCTCCACTTT
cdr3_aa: CASSLWQENSPLHF

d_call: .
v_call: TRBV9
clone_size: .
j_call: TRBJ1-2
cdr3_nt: TGTGCCAGCAGCGGGGCGGGGGGCTACACCTTC
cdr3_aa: CASSGAGGYTF

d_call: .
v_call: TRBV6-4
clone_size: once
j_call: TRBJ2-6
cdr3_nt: TGTGCCAGCAGTGAAAGAGACAGCGCCTCTGGGGCCAACGTCCTGACTTTC
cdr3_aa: CASSERDSASGANVLTF

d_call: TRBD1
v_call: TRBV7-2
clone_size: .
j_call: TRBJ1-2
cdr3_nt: TGTGCCAGCCCAGGGGGGCCAGAGTATGGCTACACCTTC
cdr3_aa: CASPGGPEYGYTF

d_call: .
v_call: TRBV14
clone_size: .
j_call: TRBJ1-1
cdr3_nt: TGTGCCAGCAGCTTCCGGACAGATGTGATGAACACTGAAGCTTTCTTT
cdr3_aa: CASSFRTDVMNTEAFF

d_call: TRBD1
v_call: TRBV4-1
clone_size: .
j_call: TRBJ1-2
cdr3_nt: TGCGCCAGCAGCCAAGTGCGGAACAGGGGGCAGGGTGGCTACACCTTC
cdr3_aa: CASSQVRNRGQGGYTF

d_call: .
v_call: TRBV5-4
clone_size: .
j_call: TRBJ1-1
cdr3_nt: TGTGCCAGCAGCTTAGGACTCCAGAACACTGAAGCTTTCTTT
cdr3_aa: CASSLGLQNTEAFF

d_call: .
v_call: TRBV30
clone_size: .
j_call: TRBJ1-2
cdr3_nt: TGTGCCTGGAGTGTACCGGGAGGGGGAACCTCTAACTATGGCTACACCTTC
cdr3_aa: CAWSVPGGGTSNYGYTF

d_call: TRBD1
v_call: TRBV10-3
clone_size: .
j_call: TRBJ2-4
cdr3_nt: TGTGCCATCAGTGAGACAGGGGGCGCGGCCAAAAACATTCAGTACTTC
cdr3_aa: CAISETGGAAKNIQYF

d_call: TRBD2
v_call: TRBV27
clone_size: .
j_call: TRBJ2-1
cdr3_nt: TGTGCCAGCAGTTTATCGGGGGCTAGCGGGGGCCCGGGTGATGAGCAGTTCTTC
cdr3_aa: CASSLSGASGGPGDEQFF

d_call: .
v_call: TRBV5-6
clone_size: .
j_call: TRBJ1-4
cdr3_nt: TGTGCCAGCAGCTGGGCCCCACATATCGAAAAACTGTTTTTT
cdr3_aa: CASSWAPHIEKLFF

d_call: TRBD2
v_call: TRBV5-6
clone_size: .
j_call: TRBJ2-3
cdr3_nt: TGTGCCAGCAGCTTCCTAGCGGGGTTTACAGATACGCAGTATTTT
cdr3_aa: CASSFLAGFTDTQYF

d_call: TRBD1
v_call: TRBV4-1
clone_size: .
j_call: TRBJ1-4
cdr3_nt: TGCGCCAGCAGCCCCCAGGGGGCGGAAGAAAAACTGTTTTTT
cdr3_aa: CASSPQGAEEKLFF

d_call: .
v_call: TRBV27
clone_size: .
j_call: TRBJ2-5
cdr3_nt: TGTGCCAGCAGACCTACCGGGGAAGAGACCCAGTACTTC
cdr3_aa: CASRPTGEETQYF

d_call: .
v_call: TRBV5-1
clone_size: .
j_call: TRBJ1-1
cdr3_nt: TGCGCCAGCAGCCAAATTCAGACAGGTCCTGACAAAGCTTTCTTT
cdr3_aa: CASSQIQTGPDKAFF

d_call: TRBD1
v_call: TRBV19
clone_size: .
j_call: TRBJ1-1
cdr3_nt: TGTGCCAGTAGCTATGCACAGGGGGCGAGCACTGAAGCTTTCTTT
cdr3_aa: CASSYAQGASTEAFF

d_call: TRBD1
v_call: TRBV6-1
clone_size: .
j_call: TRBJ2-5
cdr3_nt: TGTGCCAGCAGTGAAGAGGACAGGGCGCGTGAGACCCAGTACTTC
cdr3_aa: CASSEEDRARETQYF

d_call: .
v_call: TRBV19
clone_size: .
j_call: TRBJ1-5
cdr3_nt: TGTGCCAGTAGTATAGATCTCAGGGTCAACAATCAGCCCCAGCATTTT
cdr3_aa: CASSIDLRVNNQPQHF

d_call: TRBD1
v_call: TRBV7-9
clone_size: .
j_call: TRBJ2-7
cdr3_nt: TGTGCCAGCAGCTTAATCGGGACAGACCACTACGAGCAGTACTTC
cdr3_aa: CASSLIGTDHYEQYF

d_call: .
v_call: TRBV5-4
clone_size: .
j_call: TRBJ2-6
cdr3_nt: TGTGCCAGCAGCTCTGGAGGGAGCTCTGGGGCCAACGTCCTGACTTTC
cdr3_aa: CASSSGGSSGANVLTF

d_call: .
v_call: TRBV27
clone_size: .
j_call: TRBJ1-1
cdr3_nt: TGTGCCAGCAGTCCCGGATCGGAGCGGCCGAACACTGAAGCTTTCTTT
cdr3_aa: CASSPGSERPNTEAFF

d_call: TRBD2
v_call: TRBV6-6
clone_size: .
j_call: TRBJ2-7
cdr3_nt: TGTGCCAGCAGATTAAGCGGGGGCCTCTACGAGCAGTACTTC
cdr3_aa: CASRLSGGLYEQYF

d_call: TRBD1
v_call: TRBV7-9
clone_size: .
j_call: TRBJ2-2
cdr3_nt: TGTGCCAGCAGCCGATCACGGGCGACAGGGCCCTTTGACACCGGGGAGCTGTTTTTT
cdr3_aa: CASSRSRATGPFDTGELFF

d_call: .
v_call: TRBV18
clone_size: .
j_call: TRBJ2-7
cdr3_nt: TGTGCCAGCTCACCACGGATCCGACGTACAGGGAACTACGAGCAGTACTTC
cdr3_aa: CASSPRIRRTGNYEQYF

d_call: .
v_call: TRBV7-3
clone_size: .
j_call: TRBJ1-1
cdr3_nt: TGTGCCAGCAACAAAACAGGTGCGAGGGCTTTCTTT
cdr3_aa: CASNKTGARAFF

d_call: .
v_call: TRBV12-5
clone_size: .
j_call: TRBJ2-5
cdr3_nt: TGTGCTAGTGGTTTGTTTGGGCTTGTGGAGGGGGAGACCCAGTACTTC
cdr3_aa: CASGLFGLVEGETQYF

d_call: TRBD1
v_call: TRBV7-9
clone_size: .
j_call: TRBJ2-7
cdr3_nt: TGTGCCAGCAGCTTAGATCCCCCCTTTACAGGGGACGAGCAGTACTTC
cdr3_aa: CASSLDPPFTGDEQYF

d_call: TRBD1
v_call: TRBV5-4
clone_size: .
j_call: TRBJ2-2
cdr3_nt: TGTGCCAGCAGCCTTCGACCCGGACAGGGTATGTTCCCGAACACCGGGGAGCTGTTTTTT
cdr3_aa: CASSLRPGQGMFPNTGELFF

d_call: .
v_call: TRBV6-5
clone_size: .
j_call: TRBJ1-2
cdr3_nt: TGTGCCAGCAGTAGGGACAATCTATATGGCTACACCTTC
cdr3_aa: CASSRDNLYGYTF

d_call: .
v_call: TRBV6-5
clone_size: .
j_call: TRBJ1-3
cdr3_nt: TGTGCCAGCAGTCCAGGGTACTCTGGAAACACCATATATTTT
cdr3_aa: CASSPGYSGNTIYF

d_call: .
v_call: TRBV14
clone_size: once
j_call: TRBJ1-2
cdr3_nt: TGTGCCAGCAGCCAATCCAGGGGCCAAGACTATGGCTACACCTTC
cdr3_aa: CASSQSRGQDYGYTF

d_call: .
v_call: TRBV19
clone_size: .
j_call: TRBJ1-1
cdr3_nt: TGTGCCAGTATCCCCACCGCCGGGGAAACTGAAGCTTTCTTT
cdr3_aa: CASIPTAGETEAFF

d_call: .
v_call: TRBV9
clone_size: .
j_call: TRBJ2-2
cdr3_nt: TGTGCCAGCAGCGTAGTCCAGGCCGCGAACACCGGGGAGCTGTTTTTT
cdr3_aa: CASSVVQAANTGELFF

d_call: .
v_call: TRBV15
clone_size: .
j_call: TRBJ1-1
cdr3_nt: TGTGCCACCAGCCCCAGCCCGGGGGGGAGATACACTGAAGCTTTCTTT
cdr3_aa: CATSPSPGGRYTEAFF

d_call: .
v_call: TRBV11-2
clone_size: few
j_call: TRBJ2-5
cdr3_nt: TGTGCCAGCAGCTTAGAGTCCGGGACCCAGTACTTC
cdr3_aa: CASSLESGTQYF

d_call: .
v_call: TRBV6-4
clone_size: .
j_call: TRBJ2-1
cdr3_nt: TGTGCCAGCAGTATTCAGGCTTACAATGAGCAGTTCTTC
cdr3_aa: CASSIQAYNEQFF

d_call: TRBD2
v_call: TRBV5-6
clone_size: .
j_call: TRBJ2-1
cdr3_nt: TGTGCCAGCAGCCCACGCTGCCGGGGGGAACGTGAGCAGTTCTTC
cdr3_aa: CASSPRCRGEREQFF

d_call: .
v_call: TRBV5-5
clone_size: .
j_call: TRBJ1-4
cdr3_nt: TGTGCCAGCAGCTTGGGCGGGATGGGTTGGTTGGCTAATGAAAAACTGTTTTTT
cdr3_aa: CASSLGGMGWLANEKLFF

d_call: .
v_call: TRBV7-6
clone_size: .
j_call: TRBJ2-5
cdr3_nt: TGTGCCAGCAGCTTATTAAACCCAGGGTCCAGCCAAGAGACCCAGTACTTC
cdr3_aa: CASSLLNPGSSQETQYF

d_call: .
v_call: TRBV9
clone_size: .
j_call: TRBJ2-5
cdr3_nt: TGTGCCAGCAGCTCTGGCCGTCAAGAGACCCAGTACTTC
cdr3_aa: CASSSGRQETQYF

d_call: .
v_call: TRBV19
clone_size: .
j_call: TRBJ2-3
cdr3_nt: TGTGCCAGTAGTATCTCGGGGGGCCCCCTAGTTAGCACAGATACGCAGTATTTT
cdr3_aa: CASSISGGPLVSTDTQYF